Listed below are T cell receptor beta chains from one sample, sequenced in a study of T cells in Graves' hyperthyroidism and ophthalmopathy. TCRdb recomputed calls from the multiplex PCR reads with MiXCR, one row per CDR3 protein. In the table there are 650,000 to 750,000 distinct CDR3 sequences, approximately 15% of which are singletons. Sequenced sample: blood. The receptors come from a young woman with Graves' hyperthyroidism. CDR3s leave out the opening cysteine and the closing phenylalanine or tryptophan. Each record gives: clone size, V gene, J gene, CDR3 protein. Clone sizes are given selectively: once, few, many, or a class where the clone is expanded.

clone_size: many
v_call: TRBV6-5
j_call: TRBJ2-1
cdr3_aa: ASSYKAAIPYNEQF

clone_size: many
v_call: TRBV6-1
j_call: TRBJ2-2
cdr3_aa: ASRSTNRIVQTGELF

clone_size: many
v_call: TRBV28
j_call: TRBJ2-7
cdr3_aa: ASRGTFGYEQY

clone_size: .
v_call: TRBV7-4
j_call: TRBJ2-5
cdr3_aa: ASSPRTRKGSSETQY

clone_size: many
v_call: TRBV7-2
j_call: TRBJ2-1
cdr3_aa: ASSLQGAIYNEQF

clone_size: .
v_call: TRBV19
j_call: TRBJ1-2
cdr3_aa: TSSNPTGNRPLGIYGYT

clone_size: many
v_call: TRBV27
j_call: TRBJ2-7
cdr3_aa: ASSLHLSSYEQY

clone_size: .
v_call: TRBV7-2
j_call: TRBJ2-1
cdr3_aa: ASSLVGTFRAGGLTYNEQF

clone_size: few
v_call: TRBV28
j_call: TRBJ1-6
cdr3_aa: ASADRRNSPLH

clone_size: .
v_call: TRBV6-2/TRBV6-3
j_call: TRBJ1-5
cdr3_aa: ASSYSSTGRPTQPQH

clone_size: .
v_call: TRBV4-1
j_call: TRBJ1-6
cdr3_aa: ASSQAGGVSPLH

clone_size: .
v_call: TRBV6-4
j_call: TRBJ1-6
cdr3_aa: ASSYHFGTGGNNSPPH

clone_size: .
v_call: TRBV10-1
j_call: TRBJ2-3
cdr3_aa: ASRRTLEDTQY

clone_size: .
v_call: TRBV20-1
j_call: TRBJ1-6
cdr3_aa: SVAGGSNNSPLH

clone_size: .
v_call: TRBV29-1
j_call: TRBJ2-1
cdr3_aa: SVGPRRTSGTSYNEQF

clone_size: many
v_call: TRBV20-1
j_call: TRBJ1-4
cdr3_aa: SASRQGEKLF

clone_size: .
v_call: TRBV4-1
j_call: TRBJ2-7
cdr3_aa: ASSRPSSGRRSYEQY

clone_size: few
v_call: TRBV29-1
j_call: TRBJ2-1
cdr3_aa: SVEVTPVEQF

clone_size: few
v_call: TRBV6-1
j_call: TRBJ1-6
cdr3_aa: ASRGGFYNSPLH

clone_size: few
v_call: TRBV28
j_call: TRBJ2-1
cdr3_aa: ASSLWVHEQF

clone_size: few
v_call: TRBV5-1
j_call: TRBJ2-3
cdr3_aa: ASSLLLGTDTQY

clone_size: few
v_call: TRBV10-3
j_call: TRBJ2-3
cdr3_aa: AISEFRNSGRDTDTQY

clone_size: many
v_call: TRBV28
j_call: TRBJ2-7
cdr3_aa: ASTGVLGYEQY

clone_size: .
v_call: TRBV29-1
j_call: TRBJ2-3
cdr3_aa: SVEDIAGDRGGGTDTQY

clone_size: .
v_call: TRBV18
j_call: TRBJ2-2
cdr3_aa: ASSPDGIGTGGLF

clone_size: few
v_call: TRBV12-3/TRBV12-4
j_call: TRBJ2-5
cdr3_aa: ASSLAAGAVAIRWETQY

clone_size: many
v_call: TRBV3-1
j_call: TRBJ2-7
cdr3_aa: ASSQVADYYEQY

clone_size: .
v_call: TRBV7-2
j_call: TRBJ2-3
cdr3_aa: ASSDPGGKDTQY

clone_size: few
v_call: TRBV11-3
j_call: TRBJ2-1
cdr3_aa: ASSPRGPLEFAYNEQF

clone_size: many
v_call: TRBV11-2
j_call: TRBJ2-7
cdr3_aa: ASTLGPSAYEQY

clone_size: .
v_call: TRBV15
j_call: TRBJ2-1
cdr3_aa: ATSRFWGTSGSPDNEQF